This T cell receptor beta chain was captured in a study of T cells after yellow fever vaccination. TCRdb re-derived calls from the 5' RACE reads in MiXCR, one entry per CDR3 protein. The table lists nearly 350,000 distinct CDR3 sequences, roughly 8.3% of them singletons. The table lists this clonotype with a few counts. Its antigen is still unknown. The study, taken as a whole, reports: Booster sampling recovered most clones from primary vaccination (nearly 98% CD4, around 90% CD8). A limited proportion of clonotypes was detected within both the CD4 and CD8 compartments. Bulk-population clonotypes that are abundant could appear as contaminants in FACS-sorted repertoires. The secondary response was weaker but peaked faster, day 5 versus 15.

Germline V gene lookup returns CDR1 SGHTA and CDR2 FQGNSA. The CDR3 sequence is 14 residues long. V dropped 4 bases and J dropped 4 bases, with 13 bases sitting between them. This chain uses TRBV7-2 with TRBJ2-5; a possible D gene is TRBD2 (7 bases). This TCR was sampled from a man between 18 and 35 years old who received the YFV17D yellow fever vaccine. The specimen comprised PBMCs, sampled approximately 40 days after the first yellow fever vaccination. CDR3 region: CASSSNRGAETQYF. In DNA, the CDR3 is TGTGCCAGCAGCTCAAACCGGGGGGCAGAGACCCAGTACTTC.